The clone carrying this T cell receptor (beta chain) has just one count. Its antigen remains unknown. This entry is derived from a study of T cell responses to AZD1222 COVID-19 vaccine. Findings of the study overall: Just a handful of people given AZD1222 tested seropositive at baseline.

Using immunoSEQ multiplex PCR, the repertoire was profiled, and TCRdb retains in-frame clones only, with some absent. The table includes more than 150,000 clones, about 90% detected once. CDR1 KGHSH and CDR2 LQKENI come from the germline V gene. The CDR3 contains 14 residues. Trimming pared 3 bases from V and 4 bases from J, leaving 12 bases between. The input for sequencing was peripheral blood, taken 28 days after the second AZD1222 dose. J is TRBJ1-1 and V is TRBV18; D perhaps matches TRBD1 (6 bases). The clonotype was recovered from an adult who received the AZD1222 COVID-19 vaccine. CDR3 in amino acids: CASSPGGGSTEAFF. DNA of the CDR3: TGTGCCAGCTCACCCGGTGGGGGCTCCACTGAAGCTTTCTTT.